The count of the clone carrying this T cell receptor (beta chain) is one. Its antigen remains unknown. The assay was immunoSEQ multiplex PCR, and TCRdb's table has in-frame clones only and misses some. Among 100,000 to 150,000 clones listed, less than 95% were seen once. V lost 6 bases to trimming and J lost 3 bases, with 14 bases between them. Per germline, CDR1 MNHEY and CDR2 SVGAGI. The CDR3 contains 14 residues. This record belongs to a study of T cell responses to AZD1222 COVID-19 vaccine. Regarding the study as a whole: Spike as a whole was targeted by vaccine-associated CD4 TCRs, dominant at 160-218 and 743-854. Once two AZD1222 doses were given, Spike-specific TCR breadth and depth went up. Baseline seropositivity occurred in only a handful of AZD1222 recipients. Clonal diversity was possibly underestimated, and the donors were mostly white British, with more females.

The chain is built from TRBV6-5 and TRBJ1-1, with no clear D. Sequenced here: peripheral blood, sampled on day 0 of MenACWY control vaccination. This TCR was sampled from an adult in good health. CDR3 sequence: CASSALEGYTEAFF. The CDR3 DNA reads as TGTGCCAGCAGCGCCCTGGAAGGTTACACTGAAGCTTTCTTT.